A selection of T cell receptor beta chains follows, all from one sample in a study of metastatic and nonmetastatic thyroid tumors. TCRdb reprocessed the PCR reads using MiXCR. This table holds approximately 90,000 clones, around 7.8% found once. Sequenced: blood. These receptors were collected from a female donor with papillary thyroid cancer or a benign thyroid nodule (not recorded which). Some clones in this sample may be carry-over from other donors' samples. Each CDR3 is given with its conserved first and last residue. A D gene is named only where the DNA matches it firmly. Not every row has a clone size; where given, it reads once, few, many or a size class.

D gene,V gene,CDR3 length,clone size,J gene,CDR3 protein,CDR3 DNA
.,TRBV10-3,13,.,TRBJ1-6,CAISEGNAFPLHF,TGTGCCATCAGTGAGGGCAACGCTTTCCCCCTCCACTTT
TRBD1,TRBV30,14,many,TRBJ1-1,CAWSLGTGNTEAFF,TGTGCCTGGAGTCTTGGGACAGGGAACACTGAAGCTTTCTTT
TRBD1,TRBV7-9,14,many,TRBJ2-7,CASSLVGQGYEQYF,TGTGCCAGCAGCTTGGTCGGACAGGGGTACGAGCAGTACTTC
TRBD1,TRBV2,14,many,TRBJ1-2,CASSGDRVDYGYTF,TGTGCCAGCAGTGGGGACAGGGTGGACTATGGCTACACCTTC
.,TRBV5-1,14,many,TRBJ2-7,CASSPSQALGEQYF,TGCGCCAGCAGCCCATCCCAGGCCCTCGGCGAGCAGTACTTC
.,TRBV4-1,17,many,TRBJ2-1,CASSQELVRSSYNEQFF,TGCGCCAGCAGCCAAGAGCTTGTACGAAGCTCCTACAATGAGCAGTTCTTC
TRBD1,TRBV11-1,15,many,TRBJ1-4,CASSATGGTNEKLFF,TGTGCCAGCAGCGCCACAGGGGGAACTAATGAAAAACTGTTTTTT
.,TRBV19,13,many,TRBJ1-2,CASRSDPVYGYTF,TGTGCCAGTAGGTCGGACCCCGTCTATGGCTACACCTTC
TRBD1,TRBV4-1,15,many,TRBJ1-2,CASTPTATGVGGYTF,TGCGCCAGCACCCCAACGGCGACAGGGGTTGGGGGCTACACCTTC
.,TRBV11-2,15,many,TRBJ2-1,CASSLDRGPYNEQFF,TGTGCCAGCAGCTTAGATCGGGGGCCTTACAATGAGCAGTTCTTC
.,TRBV11-2,12,few,TRBJ2-1,CASSLSHNEQFF,TGTGCCAGCAGCTTATCCCACAATGAGCAGTTCTTC
TRBD1,TRBV19,15,many,TRBJ2-7,CASSINRGSYYEQYF,TGTGCCAGTAGTATAAACAGGGGATCGTACTACGAGCAGTACTTC
TRBD1,TRBV6-5,14,few,TRBJ2-1,CASSSTGKWGEQFF,TGTGCCAGCAGTTCGACAGGGAAGTGGGGTGAGCAGTTCTTC
.,TRBV27,14,many,TRBJ2-7,CASSLTQGSYEQYF,TGTGCCAGCAGTTTAACGCAGGGATCCTACGAGCAGTACTTC
.,TRBV12-3/TRBV12-4,13,many,TRBJ2-5,CASSLRPEETQYF,TGTGCCAGCAGTTTGCGGCCTGAGGAGACCCAGTACTTC
.,TRBV20-1,14,many,TRBJ1-3,CSARDSGDKNTIYF,TGCAGTGCTAGAGATAGTGGGGACAAAAACACCATATATTTT
TRBD1,TRBV20-1,13,many,TRBJ1-6,CSATRTGASPLHF,TGCAGTGCTACGCGGACAGGGGCTTCACCCCTCCACTTT
TRBD1,TRBV5-1,15,many,TRBJ2-2,CASSFGRQGAGELFF,TGCGCCAGCAGCTTCGGGAGACAGGGGGCCGGGGAGCTGTTTTTT
.,TRBV10-3,15,.,TRBJ2-1,CAISEVRSGYNEQFF,TGTGCCATCAGTGAGGTCAGAAGCGGGTACAATGAGCAGTTCTTC
TRBD2,TRBV6-5,14,many,TRBJ2-7,CASSTRGGPYEQYF,TGTGCCAGCAGTACTCGCGGGGGGCCCTACGAGCAGTACTTC
.,TRBV30,14,many,TRBJ1-2,CAWMKWGGGYGYTF,TGTGCCTGGATGAAATGGGGGGGCGGGTATGGCTACACCTTC
.,TRBV24-1,13,many,TRBJ2-3,CATRDPLTDTQYF,TGTGCCACCAGGGACCCGCTCACAGATACGCAGTATTTT
TRBD2,TRBV7-8,15,once,TRBJ2-3,CASSLWTLAGDTQYF,TGTGCCAGCAGCTTATGGACCCTAGCGGGAGATACGCAGTATTTT
.,TRBV12-3/TRBV12-4,13,many,TRBJ2-2,CASTVNMMGELFF,TGTGCCAGCACCGTGAACATGATGGGGGAGCTGTTTTTT
.,TRBV20-1,13,.,TRBJ1-6,CSARVGKDSPLHF,TGCAGTGCTAGAGTGGGGAAAGACTCACCCCTCCACTTT
.,TRBV25-1,14,.,TRBJ1-1,CASSDGGMDTEAFF,TGTGCCAGCAGTGACGGGGGCATGGACACTGAAGCTTTCTTT
.,TRBV20-1,14,many,TRBJ1-1,CSAQGPQGDTEAFF,TGCAGTGCTCAAGGGCCTCAAGGGGACACTGAAGCTTTCTTT
.,TRBV5-1,14,many,TRBJ2-5,CASSFGQGQETQYF,TGCGCCAGCAGCTTCGGCCAGGGTCAAGAGACCCAGTACTTC
TRBD1,TRBV2,14,.,TRBJ2-5,CASRARQGVETQYF,TGTGCCAGCAGGGCTCGACAGGGGGTAGAGACCCAGTACTTC
.,TRBV6-1,13,many,TRBJ1-5,CASSEFSNQPQHF,TGTGCCAGCAGTGAATTCTCGAATCAGCCCCAGCATTTT
.,TRBV7-9,16,many,TRBJ2-1,CASSPSDGRSYNEQFF,TGTGCCAGCAGCCCCTCCGACGGTCGCTCCTACAATGAGCAGTTCTTC
.,TRBV7-3,14,many,TRBJ2-3,CASSLTEDTDTQYF,TGTGCCAGCAGCCTGACAGAAGACACAGATACGCAGTATTTT
.,TRBV18,14,many,TRBJ1-2,CASSPSGFSYGYTF,TGTGCCAGCTCACCATCAGGTTTTTCCTATGGCTACACCTTC
TRBD2,TRBV7-3,17,.,TRBJ2-1,CASSLTAGGTPYNEQFF,TGTGCCAGCAGCTTAACGGCGGGAGGGACCCCCTACAATGAGCAGTTCTTC
.,TRBV18,15,many,TRBJ2-3,CASSPSPDSTDTQYF,TGTGCCAGCTCACCTAGCCCGGATTCCACAGATACGCAGTATTTT
.,TRBV15,14,many,TRBJ2-3,CATSRGGSTDTQYF,TGTGCCACCAGCAGAGGAGGTAGCACAGATACGCAGTATTTT